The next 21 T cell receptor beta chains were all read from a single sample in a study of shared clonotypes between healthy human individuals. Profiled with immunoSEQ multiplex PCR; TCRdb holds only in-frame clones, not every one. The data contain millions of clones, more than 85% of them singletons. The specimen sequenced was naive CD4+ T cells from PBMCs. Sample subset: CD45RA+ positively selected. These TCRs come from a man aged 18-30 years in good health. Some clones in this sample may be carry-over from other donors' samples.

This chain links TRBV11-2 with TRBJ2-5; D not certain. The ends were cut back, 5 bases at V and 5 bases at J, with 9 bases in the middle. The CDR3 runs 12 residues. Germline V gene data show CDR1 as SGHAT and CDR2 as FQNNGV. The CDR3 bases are TGTGCCAGCAGCGCCATCGGGGAGACCCAGTACTTC. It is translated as CASSAIGETQYF.

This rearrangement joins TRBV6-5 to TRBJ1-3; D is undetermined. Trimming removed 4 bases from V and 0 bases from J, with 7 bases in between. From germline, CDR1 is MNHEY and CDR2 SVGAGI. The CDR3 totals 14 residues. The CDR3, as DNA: TGTGCCAGCAGTTCCAGGTACTCTGGAAACACCATATATTTT. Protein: CASSSRYSGNTIYF.

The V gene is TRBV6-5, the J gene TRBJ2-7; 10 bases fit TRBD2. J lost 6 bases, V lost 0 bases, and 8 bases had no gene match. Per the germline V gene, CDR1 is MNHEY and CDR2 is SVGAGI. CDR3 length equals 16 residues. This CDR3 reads CASSYSGLAGDGEQYF. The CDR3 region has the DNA TGTGCCAGCAGTTACTCGGGGCTAGCGGGAGATGGCGAGCAGTACTTC.

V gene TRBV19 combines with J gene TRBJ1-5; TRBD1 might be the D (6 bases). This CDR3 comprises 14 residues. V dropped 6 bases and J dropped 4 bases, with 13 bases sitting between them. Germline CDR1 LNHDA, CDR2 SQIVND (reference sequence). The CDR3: CASRDYRENQPQHF. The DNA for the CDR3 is TGTGCCAGTAGGGATTACAGGGAAAATCAGCCCCAGCATTTT. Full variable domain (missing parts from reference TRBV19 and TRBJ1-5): DGGITQSPKYLFRKEGQNVTLSCEQNLNHDAMYWYRQDPGQGLRLIYYSQIVNDFQKGDIAEGYSVSREKKESFPLTVTSAQKNPTAFYLCASRDYRENQPQHFGDGTRLSIL.

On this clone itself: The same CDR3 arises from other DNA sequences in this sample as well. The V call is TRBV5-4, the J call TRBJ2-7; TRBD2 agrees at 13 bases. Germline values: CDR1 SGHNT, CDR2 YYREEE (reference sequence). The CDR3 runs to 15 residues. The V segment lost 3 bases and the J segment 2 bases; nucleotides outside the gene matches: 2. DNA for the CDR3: TGTGCCAGCAGCTCAGGGACTAGCGGGACCTACGAGCAGTACTTC. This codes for CASSSGTSGTYEQYF.

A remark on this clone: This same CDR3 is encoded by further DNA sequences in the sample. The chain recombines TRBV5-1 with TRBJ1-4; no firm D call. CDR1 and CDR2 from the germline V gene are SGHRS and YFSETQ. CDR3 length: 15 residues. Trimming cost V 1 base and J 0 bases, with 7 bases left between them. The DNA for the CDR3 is TGCGCCAGCAGCTTGAGGTCAGCAACTAATGAAAAACTGTTTTTT. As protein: CASSLRSATNEKLFF.

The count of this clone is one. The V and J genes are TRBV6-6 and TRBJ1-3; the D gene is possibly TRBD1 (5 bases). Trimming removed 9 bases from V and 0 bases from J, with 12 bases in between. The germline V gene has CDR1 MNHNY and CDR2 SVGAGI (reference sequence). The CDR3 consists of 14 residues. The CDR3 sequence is CASTGYRSGNTIYF. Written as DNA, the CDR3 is TGTGCCAGTACAGGTTACCGCTCTGGAAACACCATATATTTT.

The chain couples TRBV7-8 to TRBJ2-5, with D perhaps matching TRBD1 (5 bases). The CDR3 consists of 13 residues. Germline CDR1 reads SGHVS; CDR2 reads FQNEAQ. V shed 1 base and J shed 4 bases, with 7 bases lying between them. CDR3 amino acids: CASSLGRVETQYF. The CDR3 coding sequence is TGTGCCAGCAGCTTAGGCAGGGTAGAGACCCAGTACTTC.

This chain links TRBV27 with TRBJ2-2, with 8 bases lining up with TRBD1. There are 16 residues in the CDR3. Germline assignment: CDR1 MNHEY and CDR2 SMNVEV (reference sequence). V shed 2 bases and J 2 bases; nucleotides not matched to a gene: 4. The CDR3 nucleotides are TGTGCCAGCAGTTTACGTACAGGGGGTAACACCGGGGAGCTGTTTTTT. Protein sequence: CASSLRTGGNTGELFF.

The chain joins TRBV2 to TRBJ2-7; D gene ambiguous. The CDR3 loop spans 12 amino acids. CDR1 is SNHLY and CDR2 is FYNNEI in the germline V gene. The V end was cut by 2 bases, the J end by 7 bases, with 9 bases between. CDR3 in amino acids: CASSETEEEQYF. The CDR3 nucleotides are TGTGCCAGCAGTGAAACAGAGGAAGAGCAGTACTTC.

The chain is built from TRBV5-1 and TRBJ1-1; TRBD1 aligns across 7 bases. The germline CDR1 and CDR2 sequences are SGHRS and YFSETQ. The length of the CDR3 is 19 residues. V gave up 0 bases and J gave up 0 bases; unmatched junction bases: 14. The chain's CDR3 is CASSLARGAGGQMNTEAFF. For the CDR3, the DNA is TGCGCCAGCAGCTTGGCCCGCGGGGCAGGGGGGCAGATGAACACTGAAGCTTTCTTT.

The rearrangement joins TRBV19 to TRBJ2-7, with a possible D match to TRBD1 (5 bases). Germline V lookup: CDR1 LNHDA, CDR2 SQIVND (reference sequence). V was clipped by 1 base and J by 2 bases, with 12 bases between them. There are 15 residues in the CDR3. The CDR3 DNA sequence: TGTGCCAGTAGTATAGCGGCCAGGGAAACCTACGAGCAGTACTTC. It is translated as CASSIAARETYEQYF.

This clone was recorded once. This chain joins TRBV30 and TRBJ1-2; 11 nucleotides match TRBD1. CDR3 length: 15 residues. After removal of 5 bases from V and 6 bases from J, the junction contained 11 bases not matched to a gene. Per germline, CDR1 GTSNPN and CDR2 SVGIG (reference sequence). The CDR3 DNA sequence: TGTGCCTGGCATACCTGGACAGGGGGCCTTGATGGCTACACCTTC. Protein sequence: CAWHTWTGGLDGYTF.

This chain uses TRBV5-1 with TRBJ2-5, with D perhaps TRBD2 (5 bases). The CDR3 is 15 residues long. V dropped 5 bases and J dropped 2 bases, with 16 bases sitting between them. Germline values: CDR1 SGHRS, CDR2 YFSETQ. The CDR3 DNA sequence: TGCGCCAGCAGATTAGCGCTTTTCCTACAAGAGACCCAGTACTTC. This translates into CASRLALFLQETQYF.

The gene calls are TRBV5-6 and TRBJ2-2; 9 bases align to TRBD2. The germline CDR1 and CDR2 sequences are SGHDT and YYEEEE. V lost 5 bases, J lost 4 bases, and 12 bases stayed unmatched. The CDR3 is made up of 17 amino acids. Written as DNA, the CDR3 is TGTGCCAGCAGTCCGCTGTGGCTAGCGGGGTTCACCGGGGAGCTGTTTTTT. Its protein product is CASSPLWLAGFTGELFF.

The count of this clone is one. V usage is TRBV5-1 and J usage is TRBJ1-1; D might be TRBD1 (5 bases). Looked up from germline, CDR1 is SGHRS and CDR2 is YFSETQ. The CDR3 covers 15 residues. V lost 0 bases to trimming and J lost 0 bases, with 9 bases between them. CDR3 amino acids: CASSLAEGMNTEAFF. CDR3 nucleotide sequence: TGCGCCAGCAGCTTGGCCGAGGGGATGAACACTGAAGCTTTCTTT.

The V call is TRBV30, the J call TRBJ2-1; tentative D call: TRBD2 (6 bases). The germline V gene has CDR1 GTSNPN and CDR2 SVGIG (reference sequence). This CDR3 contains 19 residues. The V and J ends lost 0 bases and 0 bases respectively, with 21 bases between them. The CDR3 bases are TGTGCCTGGAGTGTAAAATTGGGGGGTCCTTTATCCTCCTACAATGAGCAGTTCTTC. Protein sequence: CAWSVKLGGPLSSYNEQFF.

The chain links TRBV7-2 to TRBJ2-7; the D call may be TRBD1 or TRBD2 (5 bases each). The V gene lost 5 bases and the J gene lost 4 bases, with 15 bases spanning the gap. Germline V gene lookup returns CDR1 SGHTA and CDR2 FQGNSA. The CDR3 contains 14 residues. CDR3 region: CASSRTGRGYEQYF. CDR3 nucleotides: TGTGCCAGCAGCCGAACGGGACGGGGATACGAGCAGTACTTC.

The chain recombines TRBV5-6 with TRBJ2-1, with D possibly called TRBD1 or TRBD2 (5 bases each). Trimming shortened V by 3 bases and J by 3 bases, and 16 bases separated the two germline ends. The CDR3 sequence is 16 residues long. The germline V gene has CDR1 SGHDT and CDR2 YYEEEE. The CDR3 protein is CASSSGFGTYYNEQFF. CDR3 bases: TGTGCCAGCAGCTCTGGTTTCGGGACCTACTACAATGAGCAGTTCTTC.

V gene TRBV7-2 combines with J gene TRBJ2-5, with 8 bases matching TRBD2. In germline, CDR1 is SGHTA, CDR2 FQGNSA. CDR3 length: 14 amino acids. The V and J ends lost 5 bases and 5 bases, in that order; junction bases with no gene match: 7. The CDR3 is CASSTKAGAETQYF. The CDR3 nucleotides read TGTGCCAGCAGCACGAAAGCGGGAGCGGAGACCCAGTACTTC. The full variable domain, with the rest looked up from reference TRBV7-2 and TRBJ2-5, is GAGVSQSPSNKVTEKGKDVELRCDPISGHTALYWYRQSLGQGLEFLIYFQGNSAPDKSGLPSDRFSAERTGGSVSTLTIQRTQQEDSAVYLCASSTKAGAETQYFGPGTRLLVL.

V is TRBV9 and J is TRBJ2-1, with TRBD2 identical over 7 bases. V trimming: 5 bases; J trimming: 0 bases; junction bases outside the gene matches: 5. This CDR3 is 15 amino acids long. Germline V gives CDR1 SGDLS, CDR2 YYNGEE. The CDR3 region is CASSTSGISYNEQFF. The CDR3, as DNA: TGTGCCAGCAGTACAAGCGGGATCTCCTACAATGAGCAGTTCTTC.